This passage covers 26 T cell receptor beta chains from one sample sequenced in a study of cytomegalovirus exposure and HLA in healthy donors. The study ran its PCR with 60 Vbeta and 13 Jbeta primers. Assay used: immunoSEQ multiplex PCR; TCRdb lists only in-frame clones, some missing. The table shows roughly 150,000 clones, with 78% occurring only once. Specimen: PBMCs. Every receptor here comes from a male donor in good health and CMV-seronegative.

The gene calls are TRBV29-1 and TRBJ1-4; D gene uncertain. The CDR3 is 13 residues long. Trimming stripped 3 bases from V and 5 bases from J, with 10 bases between. Germline lookup yields CDR1 SQVTM and CDR2 ANQGSEA. DNA for the CDR3: TGCAGCGTTGATGGCGGCGGCAATGAAAAACTGTTTTTT. The encoded protein is CSVDGGGNEKLFF.

The chain uses TRBV6-5 and TRBJ2-7, with D perhaps matching TRBD1 (6 bases). Germline lookup yields CDR1 MNHEY and CDR2 SVGAGI. The CDR3 spans 14 residues. V was clipped by 0 bases and J by 3 bases, with 9 bases between them. For the CDR3, the DNA is TGTGCCAGCAGTTACTCGACAGGAGTCTACGAGCAGTACTTC. Translation gives CASSYSTGVYEQYF.

The DNA for the CDR3 is TGTGCCAGCAGCTTAGGGACAGGTGCCTACGAGCAGTACTTC. Encoded protein: CASSLGTGAYEQYF. The V gene is TRBV11-2, the J gene TRBJ2-7; 7 bases align to TRBD1. Germline V CDR1 and CDR2: SGHAT, FQNNGV. Trimming at V came to 1 base and at J to 2 bases, leaving 2 bases not matched to a gene. The CDR3 runs 14 residues. Looking up the rest from reference TRBV11-2 and TRBJ2-7 gives the full variable domain: EAGVAQSPRYKIIEKRQSVAFWCNPISGHATLYWYQQILGQGPKLLIQFQNNGVVDDSQLPKDRFSAERLKGVDSTLKIQPAKLEDSAVYLCASSLGTGAYEQYFGPGTRLTVT.

The genes are TRBV7-2 and TRBJ1-6, with 7 nucleotides matching TRBD1. V lost 7 bases, J lost 7 bases, and 10 bases stayed unmatched. The V gene's germline CDR1 is SGHTA and CDR2 FQGNSA. There are 15 residues in the CDR3. The CDR3 protein is CASTRTGVPNSPLHF. DNA for the CDR3: TGTGCCAGCACCCGAACAGGGGTCCCCAATTCACCCCTCCACTTT.

The chain combines TRBV28 with TRBJ1-3; D gene ambiguous. Per germline, CDR1 MDHEN and CDR2 SYDVKM. V lost 7 bases and J 0 bases, leaving 10 bases between the germline ends. This CDR3 has 14 amino acids. The CDR3 region is CASTRRSSGNTIYF. The CDR3 bases are TGTGCCAGCACTAGGCGAAGCTCTGGAAACACCATATATTTT.

The CDR3 DNA sequence: TGTGCCAGCAGCGTAGGAGGAATTAGAGCCACAGATACGCAGTATTTT. It encodes CASSVGGIRATDTQYF. This rearrangement joins TRBV9 to TRBJ2-3; D is unresolved. CDR3 length: 16 residues. Looked up from germline, CDR1 is SGDLS and CDR2 is YYNGEE. V gave up 0 bases and J gave up 2 bases, with 13 bases separating them.

The chain joins TRBV19 to TRBJ2-3; no definite D call. Germline CDR1 LNHDA, CDR2 SQIVND (reference sequence). CDR3 length: 15 residues. With 3 bases removed from V and 2 bases from J, the gap between germline ends came to 12 bases. The CDR3 protein is CASSITLVHTDTQYF. The DNA of the CDR3 is TGTGCCAGTAGTATTACGCTAGTCCACACAGATACGCAGTATTTT.

The gene calls are TRBV19 and TRBJ1-2, with 8 bases matching TRBD1. V lost 10 bases and J lost 8; bases outside the gene matches: 9. CDR1 LNHDA and CDR2 SQIVND come from the germline V gene (reference sequence). CDR3 length: 12 amino acids. Here the CDR3 DNA reads TGTGCCACATTGACAGGGGTGGACGGCTACACCTTC. It specifies CATLTGVDGYTF.

The rearrangement joins TRBV6-5 to TRBJ2-7, with D tentatively TRBD1 (5 bases). The CDR3 contains 12 residues. Germline V gene lookup returns CDR1 MNHEY and CDR2 SVGAGI. Trimming shortened V by 5 bases and J by 6 bases, and 11 bases separated the two germline ends. The CDR3 here is CASSPDSPEQYF. The CDR3 DNA is TGTGCCAGCAGTCCAGACAGCCCCGAGCAGTACTTC.

This clone has just one count. The V gene is TRBV19, the J gene TRBJ2-1; a weak D match, TRBD1 (6 bases). Germline V gene lookup returns CDR1 LNHDA and CDR2 SQIVND (reference sequence). This CDR3 is 15 amino acids long. The V and J ends lost 4 bases and 1 base respectively, with 11 bases between them. Here the CDR3 DNA reads TGTGCCAGTAGTAGAGAGACAGGTTCCTACAATGAGCAGTTCTTC. Protein product: CASSRETGSYNEQFF.

V and J are TRBV28 and TRBJ1-5; D gene uncertain. V was pared by 1 base and J by 0 bases, with 10 bases between. Germline assignment: CDR1 MDHEN and CDR2 SYDVKM. The CDR3 contains 16 residues. The CDR3 coding sequence is TGTGCCAGCAGTTTATATGCCGGTGATAGCAATCAGCCCCAGCATTTT. It is translated as CASSLYAGDSNQPQHF.

V is TRBV6-5 and J is TRBJ2-1; D is possibly TRBD1 (5 bases). Germline CDR1 and CDR2: MNHEY and SVGAGI. V lost 6 bases and J 7 bases, leaving 13 bases between the germline ends. The CDR3 has 13 residues. The CDR3: CASSPGLENEQFF. The CDR3 DNA reads as TGTGCCAGCAGCCCAGGGTTGGAGAATGAGCAGTTCTTC.

This chain connects TRBV29-1 to TRBJ2-1; 8 bases line up with TRBD1. The CDR3 extends over 14 amino acids. In germline, CDR1 is SQVTM, CDR2 ANQGSEA. Trimming cost V 6 bases and J 1 base; bases outside gene matches: 5. The CDR3: CSVDRGGSYNEQFF. For the CDR3, the DNA is TGCAGCGTCGACAGGGGCGGGTCCTACAATGAGCAGTTCTTC.

The J gene is TRBJ1-1, the V gene TRBV7-2; TRBD1 might be the D (5 bases). V lost 0 bases and J lost 4, with 15 bases in between. This CDR3 has 16 residues. Germline CDR1 is SGHTA and CDR2 is FQGNSA. CDR3 coding DNA: TGTGCCAGCAGCTTAGCGCTTCGGCGGAGGGGCACTGAAGCTTTCTTT. Translating it yields CASSLALRRRGTEAFF.

In regard to this clone: The sample holds other DNA sequences that translate to the same CDR3. The chain is built from TRBV5-1 and TRBJ2-1; D gene unclear. The CDR3 runs to 13 residues. V dropped 1 base and J dropped 3 bases, with 5 bases sitting between them. Germline V gene sequence: CDR1 SGHRS, CDR2 YFSETQ. The CDR3 reads CASSLNSYNEQFF. The CDR3 nucleotides read TGCGCCAGCAGCTTGAATAGCTACAATGAGCAGTTCTTC.

The chain employs TRBV7-2 and TRBJ1-3; D is perhaps TRBD1 (6 bases). V was clipped by 5 bases and J by 2 bases, with 16 bases between them. The CDR3 loop spans 16 amino acids. Germline V gene sequence: CDR1 SGHTA, CDR2 FQGNSA. This CDR3 reads CASSRGGAVAGNTIYF. CDR3 nucleotide sequence: TGTGCCAGCAGCCGCGGGGGCGCGGTTGCTGGAAACACCATATATTTT.

The chain uses TRBV5-1 and TRBJ2-7; TRBD1 matches at 9 bases. Looked up from germline, CDR1 is SGHRS and CDR2 is YFSETQ. The CDR3 is 14 amino acids. With 4 bases clipped from V and 4 bases from J, the junction kept 6 bases outside the gene matches. CDR3 sequence reads: CASSTTGGGYEQYF. The CDR3 DNA is TGCGCCAGCAGCACAACAGGGGGCGGATACGAGCAGTACTTC. Full variable domain (remainder filled in from reference TRBV5-1 and TRBJ2-7): KAGVTQTPRYLIKTRGQQVTLSCSPISGHRSVSWYQQTPGQGLQFLFEYFSETQRNKGNFPGRFSGRQFSNSRSEMNVSTLELGDSALYLCASSTTGGGYEQYFGPGTRLTVT.

This chain uses TRBV6-1 with TRBJ1-1; D is unresolved. Germline CDR1 is MNHNS and CDR2 is SASEGT. V dropped 9 bases and J dropped 8 bases, with 16 bases sitting between them. The CDR3 runs 12 residues. Here the CDR3 reads CASILNLVEAFF. CDR3 DNA: TGTGCCAGTATTCTAAACCTGGTGGAAGCTTTCTTT.

The J gene is TRBJ2-7, the V gene TRBV5-6; 8 positions agree with TRBD2. V trimming: 3 bases; J trimming: 6 bases; junction bases outside the gene matches: 8. This CDR3 is 14 amino acids long. Germline-derived CDR1 and CDR2 are SGHDT and YYEEEE. In DNA form, the CDR3 reads TGTGCCAGCAGCTCAGGTAGCGGGGCCCGCGAGCAGTACTTC. Amino acids: CASSSGSGAREQYF.

This clone was picked up a small number of times. The rearrangement joins TRBV28 to TRBJ2-5, with 10 bases lining up with TRBD2. The V segment lost 6 bases and the J segment 2 bases; nucleotides outside the gene matches: 6. CDR1 is MDHEN and CDR2 is SYDVKM in the germline V gene. CDR3 length equals 15 residues. The CDR3 DNA sequence: TGTGCCAGCAGGCCTAGCGGGAGAGGGCAAGAGACCCAGTACTTC. It codes for CASRPSGRGQETQYF. The variable domain in full, with the rest retrieved from reference TRBV28 and TRBJ2-5, is DVKVTQSSRYLVKRTGEKVFLECVQDMDHENMFWYRQDPGLGLRLIYFSYDVKMKEKGDIPEGYSVSREKKERFSLILESASTNQTSMYLCASRPSGRGQETQYFGPGTRLLVL.

The chain combines TRBV7-6 with TRBJ2-7; 15 bases are a match to TRBD2. This CDR3 region has 15 residues. Germline V gene sequence: CDR1 SGHVS, CDR2 FNYEAQ. The trim removed 5 bases at V and 4 bases at J, leaving 3 bases unmatched. The CDR3 region has the DNA TGTGCCAGCAGCCCCGGACTAGCGGGGGGGTACGAGCAGTACTTC. Translating gives CASSPGLAGGYEQYF. Supplemented by reference TRBV7-6 and TRBJ2-7, the full variable domain reads GAGVSQSPRYKVTKRGQDVALRCDPISGHVSLYWYRQALGQGPEFLTYFNYEAQQDKSGLPNDRFSAERPEGSISTLTIQRTEQRDSAMYRCASSPGLAGGYEQYFGPGTRLTVT.

This clone was detected only a few times. The chain has TRBV29-1 and TRBJ2-7; tentative D call: TRBD2 (6 bases). The germline V gene encodes CDR1 SQVTM and CDR2 ANQGSEA. This CDR3 has 12 residues. Trimming pared 4 bases from V and 1 base from J, leaving 8 bases between. CDR3 loop: CSVVAGSYEQYF. The CDR3 coding sequence is TGCAGCGTTGTTGCGGGGTCCTACGAGCAGTACTTC.

The sample holds a few counts of this clone. The chain uses TRBV18 and TRBJ1-1, with no clear D. V was pared by 1 base and J by 4 bases, with 10 bases between. CDR1 is KGHSH, CDR2 LQKENI, per germline. There are 14 residues in the CDR3. The CDR3 spells CASSPRGDGTEAFF. CDR3 sequence (DNA): TGTGCCAGCTCACCACGGGGAGACGGCACTGAAGCTTTCTTT.

The chain couples TRBV29-1 to TRBJ1-1; 8 bases fit TRBD1. The CDR3 has 13 residues. Germline V CDR1 and CDR2: SQVTM, ANQGSEA. Losses at the gene ends were 3 bases for V and 4 bases for J; bases not matched to a gene: 4. In DNA, the CDR3 is TGCAGCGTTGACCAAGGACAGGGCACTGAAGCTTTCTTT. Residues: CSVDQGQGTEAFF.

The J gene is TRBJ1-2, the V gene TRBV27, with TRBD1 matching 7 bases. This CDR3 region has 13 residues. The J segment lost 4 bases and the V segment lost 6 bases, leaving 5 bases of the junction unmatched. Germline V lookup: CDR1 MNHEY, CDR2 SMNVEV (reference sequence). CDR3 loop: CASRGDRSYGYTF. DNA for the CDR3: TGTGCCAGCAGGGGGGACAGATCCTATGGCTACACCTTC.

The chain joins TRBV9 to TRBJ2-2; 11 positions agree with TRBD2. Germline V gene sequence: CDR1 SGDLS, CDR2 YYNGEE. Losses at the gene ends were 3 bases for V and 7 bases for J; bases not matched to a gene: 8. This CDR3 is built from 16 residues. For the CDR3, the DNA is TGTGCCAGCAGCGAGAGCACTAGCGGGGGTAGCGGGGAGCTGTTTTTT. As protein: CASSESTSGGSGELFF. The variable domain in full, completed from reference TRBV9 and TRBJ2-2, reads DSGVTQTPKHLITATGQRVTLRCSPRSGDLSVYWYQQSLDQGLQFLIQYYNGEERAKGNILERFSAQQFPDLHSELNLSSLELGDSALYFCASSESTSGGSGELFFGEGSRLTVL.